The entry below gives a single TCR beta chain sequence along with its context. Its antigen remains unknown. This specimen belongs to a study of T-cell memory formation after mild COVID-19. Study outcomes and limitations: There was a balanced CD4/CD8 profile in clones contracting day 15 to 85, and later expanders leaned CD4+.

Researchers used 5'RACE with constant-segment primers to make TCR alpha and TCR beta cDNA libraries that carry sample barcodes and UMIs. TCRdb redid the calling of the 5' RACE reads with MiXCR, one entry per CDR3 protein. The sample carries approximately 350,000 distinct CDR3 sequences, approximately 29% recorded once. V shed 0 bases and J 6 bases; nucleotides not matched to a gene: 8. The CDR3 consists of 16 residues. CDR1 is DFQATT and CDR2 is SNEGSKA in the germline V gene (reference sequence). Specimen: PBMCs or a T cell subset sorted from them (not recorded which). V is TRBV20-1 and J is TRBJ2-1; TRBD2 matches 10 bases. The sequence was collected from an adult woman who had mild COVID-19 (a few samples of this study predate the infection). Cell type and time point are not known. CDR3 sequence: CSARDPLAGVSNEQFF. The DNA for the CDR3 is TGCAGTGCTAGAGATCCTCTAGCGGGAGTTTCCAATGAGCAGTTCTTC.